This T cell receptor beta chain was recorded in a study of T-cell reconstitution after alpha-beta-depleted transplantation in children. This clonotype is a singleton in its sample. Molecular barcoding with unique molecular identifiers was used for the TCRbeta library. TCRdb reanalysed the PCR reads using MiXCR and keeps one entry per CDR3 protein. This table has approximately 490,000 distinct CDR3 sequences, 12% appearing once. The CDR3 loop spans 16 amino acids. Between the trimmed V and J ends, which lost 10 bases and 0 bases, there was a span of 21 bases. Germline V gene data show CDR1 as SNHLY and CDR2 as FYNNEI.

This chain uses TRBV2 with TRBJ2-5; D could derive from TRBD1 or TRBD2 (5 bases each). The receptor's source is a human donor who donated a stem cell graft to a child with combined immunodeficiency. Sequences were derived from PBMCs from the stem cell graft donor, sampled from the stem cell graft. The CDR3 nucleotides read TGTGCCACCCGTCCTAGTGGGGGACCTTACCAAGAGACCCAGTACTTC. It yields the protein CATRPSGGPYQETQYF.